These 21 T cell receptor beta chains share one sample of origin, sequenced in a study of T cells in Graves' hyperthyroidism and ophthalmopathy. RNA transcripts provided the source from which TCR beta CDR3 regions were amplified. The HTBI set primed first-round TCR CDR3 RT-PCR. TCRdb passed the multiplex PCR reads through MiXCR, listing each CDR3 protein once. The sample lists approximately 700,000 distinct CDR3 sequences; roughly 15% were seen once. Source material: blood. These receptors all stem from a man between 18 and 29 years old with Graves' hyperthyroidism.

The rearrangement links TRBV2 to TRBJ2-7; D not resolved. CDR1 SNHLY and CDR2 FYNNEI come from the germline V gene. V dropped 4 bases and J dropped 2 bases, with 6 bases sitting between them. CDR3 size: 12 residues. The CDR3: CASSARTYEQYF. In DNA, the CDR3 is TGTGCCAGCAGTGCTAGGACCTACGAGCAGTACTTC.

This clonotype appeared a few times. The V call is TRBV10-3, the J call TRBJ2-2; TRBD1 might be the D (6 bases). The CDR3 covers 17 residues. V was cut by 6 bases and J by 5 bases, with 22 bases left in between. Germline CDR1 is ENHRY and CDR2 is SYGVKD. In DNA, the CDR3 is TGTGCCATCAGCCCGACAGGAACTCGAACCACTACCGGGGAGCTGTTTTTT. Residues: CAISPTGTRTTTGELFF.

This chain links TRBV10-3 with TRBJ2-3; TRBD2 matches 14 bases. J was trimmed by 3 bases and V by 5 bases; bases with no gene match: 13. Germline CDR1 is ENHRY and CDR2 is SYGVKD. The CDR3 extends over 19 amino acids. The CDR3 region has the DNA TGTGCCATCAGTCCAGGACTAGCGGGAGGCCCTAATGGTACAGATACGCAGTATTTT. Its translation: CAISPGLAGGPNGTDTQYF.

This chain connects TRBV28 to TRBJ2-7; 7 bases fit TRBD1. Germline V gene sequence: CDR1 MDHEN, CDR2 SYDVKM. The CDR3 runs to 16 residues. With 3 bases clipped from V and 11 bases from J, the junction kept 19 bases outside the gene matches. In DNA form, the CDR3 reads TGTGCCAGCAGTTTGGGGCTCGGGGACAGATTCCATCCCGAGTACTTC. Translation gives CASSLGLGDRFHPEYF.

This clonotype was seen repeatedly, ten times or more. The V call is TRBV29-1, the J call TRBJ2-1, with 10 bases fitting TRBD1. The V and J ends lost 6 bases and 7 bases, in that order; junction bases with no gene match: 3. The germline V gene encodes CDR1 SQVTM and CDR2 ANQGSEA. There are 12 residues in the CDR3. The CDR3 here is CSVRTGGNEQFF. The CDR3 DNA reads TGCAGCGTGCGGACAGGGGGGAATGAGCAGTTCTTC.

The table lists this clonotype with many counts. J is TRBJ2-3 and V is TRBV15; D not certain. The germline gives CDR1 LNHNV, CDR2 YYDKDF (reference sequence). Trimming shortened V by 0 bases and J by 5 bases, and 12 bases separated the two germline ends. The length of the CDR3 is 15 residues. CDR3 nucleotide sequence: TGTGCCACCAGCAGAGATGGTAATAGAAGAGATACGCAGTATTTT. Translation gives CATSRDGNRRDTQYF.

As for this clonotype: This may be a read error: a much more frequent sequence differs by one nucleotide. This chain joins TRBV11-3 and TRBJ2-5, with D possibly being TRBD2 (6 bases). CDR1 SGHNT and CDR2 YENEEA come from the germline V gene. This CDR3 contains 15 residues. Trimming stripped 5 bases from V and 9 bases from J, with 22 bases between. The CDR3 DNA reads as TGTGCCAGCAGCCTGTTAAGGCCCCCGAGGGAGGCCCAGTACTTC. Translated, it gives CASSLLRPPREAQYF.

This rearrangement joins TRBV20-1 to TRBJ2-7; TRBD2 matches at 10 bases. TRBJ2-1 matches the DNA end more closely, so the J call is doubtful. Germline loops: CDR1 DFQATT, CDR2 SNEGSKA (reference sequence). This CDR3 has 14 residues. The CDR3 coding sequence is TGCAGTGCCGCGGCGGGACTAGCGAGGCACGAGCAGTTCTTC. This gives the protein CSAAAGLARHEQFF.

This clonotype was observed a handful of times. CDR3 residues: CASSVGPSGVAKNIQYF. The CDR3, as DNA: TGCGCCAGCAGCGTCGGGCCATCGGGAGTGGCCAAAAACATTCAGTACTTC. V gene TRBV5-1 combines with J gene TRBJ2-4; a weak D match, TRBD2 (6 bases). The V gene lost 4 bases and the J gene lost 1 base, with 18 bases spanning the gap. This CDR3 comprises 17 residues. Germline CDR1 and CDR2: SGHRS and YFSETQ.

Concerning this clonotype itself: The junction and the germline gene differ at one end; a read error may be behind it. The rearrangement links TRBV30 to TRBJ2-7; tentative D call: TRBD2 (6 bases). The CDR3 extends over 13 amino acids. Germline V gene sequence: CDR1 GTSNPN, CDR2 SVGIG (reference sequence). This CDR3 is CAWRTGVRSERYF. CDR3 nucleotide sequence: TGTGCCTGGAGGACGGGAGTTCGGAGCGAGCGGTACTTC.

This clonotype occurred a few times. This rearrangement joins TRBV6-5 to TRBJ2-7; possibly TRBD2 for D (5 bases). Trimming took off 0 bases at V and 0 bases at J, with 15 bases between the two ends. CDR3 size: 17 residues. Germline V gene data show CDR1 as MNHEY and CDR2 as SVGAGI. The CDR3 bases are TGTGCCAGCAGTTACTCGATTGATGCGGGCAGCTCCTACGAGCAGTACTTC. Translated, it gives CASSYSIDAGSSYEQYF.

This clonotype has ten or more counts. This sequence joins TRBV28 and TRBJ1-2; 9 bases line up with TRBD1. Trimming took 11 bases from V and 3 from J; bases not matched to a gene: 7. The germline V gene has CDR1 MDHEN and CDR2 SYDVKM. The CDR3 loop spans 13 amino acids. The CDR3 DNA reads as TGTGCCCACCGGGACAGGGCGGACTATGGCTACACCTTC. This sequence encodes CAHRDRADYGYTF.

In its sample, this clonotype was seen many times. This rearrangement joins TRBV19 to TRBJ1-5, with D maybe TRBD1 (6 bases). V lost 5 bases and J 1 base, leaving 15 bases between the germline ends. This CDR3 has 16 amino acids. Germline lookup yields CDR1 LNHDA and CDR2 SQIVND (reference sequence). CDR3 nucleotides: TGTGCCAGTAGTCCCCGGGGGCACTGGAGCAATCAGCCCCAGCATTTT. Translating gives CASSPRGHWSNQPQHF.

The chain links TRBV4-1 to TRBJ2-7, with 9 bases that match TRBD1. CDR1 is MGHRA and CDR2 is YSYEKL in the germline V gene. V gave up 0 bases and J gave up 2 bases; unmatched junction bases: 5. The CDR3 covers 16 residues. The CDR3 DNA sequence: TGCGCCAGCAGCCAAGATGAAAGGACAGGGGCCTACGAGCAGTACTTC. Amino acids: CASSQDERTGAYEQYF.

The rearrangement uses TRBV5-5 and TRBJ2-3; TRBD1 agrees at 7 bases. The trim removed 4 bases at V and 5 bases at J, leaving 10 bases unmatched. CDR3 size: 15 residues. The V gene's germline CDR1 is SGHKS and CDR2 YYEKEE (reference sequence). The CDR3: CASSPDRAPEDTQYF. CDR3 sequence (DNA): TGTGCCAGCAGCCCTGACAGGGCGCCAGAAGATACGCAGTATTTT.

The V and J genes are TRBV25-1 and TRBJ2-7, with D possibly being TRBD2 (6 bases). Deletions cut 5 bases from V and 0 bases from J, with 11 bases between. This CDR3 is 14 amino acids long. From germline, CDR1 is MGHDK and CDR2 SYGVNS. CDR3 region: CASSRRASSYEQYF. CDR3 bases: TGTGCCAGCAGTCGGAGGGCCTCCTCCTACGAGCAGTACTTC.

This chain uses TRBV24-1 with TRBJ2-7; D uncertain. Germline CDR1 and CDR2: KGHDR and SFDVKD. The CDR3 loop spans 14 amino acids. The ends were cut back, 3 bases at V and 0 bases at J, with 8 bases in the middle. The CDR3 loop is CATSDPGNSYEQYF. CDR3 in DNA: TGTGCCACCAGTGATCCCGGCAACTCCTACGAGCAGTACTTC.

This clonotype was observed a handful of times. The V and J genes are TRBV30 and TRBJ2-3, with 9 bases fitting TRBD2. The CDR3 consists of 14 residues. The junction had 5 bases not matched to a gene; V was cut back by 1 base and J by 6 bases. Per the germline V gene, CDR1 is GTSNPN and CDR2 is SVGIG (reference sequence). CDR3 nucleotide sequence: TGTGCCTGGAGTGGACTAGCGGTTAGGGATACGCAGTATTTT. This codes for CAWSGLAVRDTQYF.

This clonotype was seen more than once but under ten times. CDR3 bases: TGTGCCAGCAGTCTATTAAACAATCAGCCCCAGCATTTT. Translated, it gives CASSLLNNQPQHF. This chain links TRBV7-2 with TRBJ1-5; D is ambiguous. The length of the CDR3 is 13 residues. V lost 6 bases to trimming and J lost 3 bases, with 9 bases between them. The germline V gene has CDR1 SGHTA and CDR2 FQGNSA.

This clonotype showed up just once. The chain carries TRBV5-5 and TRBJ2-2; D gene uncertain. In germline, CDR1 is SGHKS, CDR2 YYEKEE (reference sequence). V lost 5 bases and J lost 6, with 8 bases in between. The CDR3 length is 12 residues. CDR3: CASSIRSGELFF. Here the CDR3 DNA reads TGTGCCAGCAGTATCCGATCCGGGGAGCTGTTTTTT.

In its sample, this clonotype was seen many times. This rearrangement joins TRBV6-1 to TRBJ1-5; D might be TRBD1 (5 bases). Looked up from germline, CDR1 is MNHNS and CDR2 is SASEGT. The CDR3 consists of 14 residues. Trimming shortened V by 6 bases and J by 4 bases, and 13 bases separated the two germline ends. CDR3 sequence (DNA): TGTGCCAGCAGCGACAGTATTGGGAATCAGCCCCAGCATTTT. This gives the protein CASSDSIGNQPQHF.